This T cell receptor beta chain was sequenced for a study of T cell responses to AZD1222 COVID-19 vaccine. Whole-study findings and limits: The study identified only five to seven AZD1222 recipients as seropositive at baseline.

This CDR3 has 15 residues. The germline V gene has CDR1 MNHNY and CDR2 SVGAGI (reference sequence). V lost 6 bases to trimming and J lost 1 base, with 15 bases between them. Generated by immunoSEQ multiplex PCR, the TCRdb table keeps only in-frame clones and is missing some. The data show around 120,000 clones, approximately 83% seen once. Comments on this clone: Its antigen remains unknown.

Material: peripheral blood, obtained on day 0 of AZD1222 vaccination. The receptor's source is an adult in good health. The rearrangement joins TRBV6-6 to TRBJ1-2; maybe TRBD1 (5 bases). CDR3 DNA: TGTGCCAGCAGGACTCGGGGGACGTTTAACTATGGCTACACCTTC. It translates to CASRTRGTFNYGYTF.